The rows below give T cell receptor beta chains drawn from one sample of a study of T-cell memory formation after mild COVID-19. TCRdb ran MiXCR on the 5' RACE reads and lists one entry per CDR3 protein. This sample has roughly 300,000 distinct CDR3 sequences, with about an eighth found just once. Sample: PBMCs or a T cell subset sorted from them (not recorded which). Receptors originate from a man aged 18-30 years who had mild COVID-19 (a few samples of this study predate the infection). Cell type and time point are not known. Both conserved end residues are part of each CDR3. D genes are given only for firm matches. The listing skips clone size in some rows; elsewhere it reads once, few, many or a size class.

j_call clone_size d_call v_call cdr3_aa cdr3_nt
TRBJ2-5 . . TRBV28 CASSFKDFVGETQYF TGTGCCAGCAGTTTTAAGGACTTCGTCGGAGAGACCCAGTACTTC
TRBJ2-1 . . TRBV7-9 CASRQTGPGVGEQFF TGTGCCAGCAGACAGACCGGGCCAGGGGTAGGAGAGCAGTTCTTC
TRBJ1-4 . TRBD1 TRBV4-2 CASVSTGGPSEKLFF TGTGCCAGCGTATCGACAGGGGGCCCCAGTGAAAAACTGTTTTTT
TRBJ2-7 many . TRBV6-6 CASSTPVGEHEQYF TGTGCCAGCAGTACCCCGGTGGGGGAGCACGAGCAGTACTTC
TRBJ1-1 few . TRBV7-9 CASTIVLTEAFF TGTGCCAGCACCATCGTACTCACTGAAGCTTTCTTT
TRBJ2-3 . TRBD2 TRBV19 CASSSGRARDTQYF TGTGCCAGTAGTAGCGGGAGGGCCCGGGATACGCAGTATTTT
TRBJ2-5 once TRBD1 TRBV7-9 CASSLAGQMGETQYF TGTGCCAGCAGCTTAGCGGGACAGATGGGAGAGACCCAGTACTTC
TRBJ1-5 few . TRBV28 CASSLSGWVQHF TGTGCCAGCAGTTTGTCGGGGTGGGTCCAGCATTTT
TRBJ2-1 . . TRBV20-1 CSAGRPDNEQFF TGCAGTGCTGGCAGACCAGACAATGAGCAGTTCTTC
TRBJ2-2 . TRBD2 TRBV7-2 CASSSTSGYTGELFF TGTGCCAGCAGCTCGACTAGCGGGTACACCGGGGAGCTGTTTTTT
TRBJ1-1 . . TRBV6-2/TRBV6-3 CASSRMVMERTEAFF TGTGCCAGCAGCCGCATGGTGATGGAGCGTACTGAAGCTTTCTTT
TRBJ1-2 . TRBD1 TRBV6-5 CASSYITGQGSGYTF TGTGCCAGCAGTTACATTACGGGACAGGGATCTGGCTACACCTTC
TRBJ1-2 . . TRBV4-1 CASSPYATQVYYGYTF TGCGCCAGCAGCCCCTACGCCACTCAGGTTTACTATGGCTACACCTTC
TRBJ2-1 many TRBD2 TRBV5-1 CASSRGLAGRNEQFF TGCGCCAGCAGCCGGGGACTAGCGGGGCGGAATGAGCAGTTCTTC
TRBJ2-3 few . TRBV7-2 CASSPSRVVNTQYF TGTGCCAGCAGCCCCAGCCGGGTCGTAAATACGCAGTATTTT
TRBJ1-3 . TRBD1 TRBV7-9 CASSPTGDRTWDTIYF TGTGCCAGCAGCCCCACTGGGGACAGGACGTGGGACACCATATATTTT
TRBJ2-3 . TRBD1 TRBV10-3 CAISGIGWQGEDTQYF TGTGCCATCAGTGGGATCGGGTGGCAGGGGGAAGATACGCAGTATTTT
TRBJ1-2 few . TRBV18 CASSPRQVAEGYTF TGTGCCAGCTCACCACGTCAGGTTGCGGAAGGCTACACCTTC
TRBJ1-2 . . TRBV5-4 CASSWPGWGGYTF TGTGCCAGCAGCTGGCCCGGGTGGGGTGGCTACACCTTC
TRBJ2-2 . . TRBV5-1 CASSFRRENTGELFF TGCGCCAGCAGCTTTCGTCGGGAAAACACCGGGGAGCTGTTTTTT